A few counts support the clone carrying this T cell receptor beta chain. Germline CDR1 and CDR2: MNHEY and SMNVEV (reference sequence). The CDR3 has 12 residues. Losses at the gene ends were 8 bases for V and 6 bases for J; bases not matched to a gene: 5. The data stem from a study of T cells in Graves' hyperthyroidism and ophthalmopathy. Regions amplified from RNA transcripts were the TCR beta CDR3 regions. First-round RT-PCR targeting the TCR CDR3 was performed with the HTBI primer set. One entry per CDR3 protein results from TCRdb running MiXCR on the multiplex PCR reads. The sample yields around 800,000 distinct CDR3 sequences, 35% to 45% seen once. Fresh peripheral blood, about 10 ml of it, supplied the PBMCs.

The V and J genes are TRBV27 and TRBJ1-2; 8 bases line up with TRBD1. The sample comprised blood. This clonotype originated in a man between 18 and 35 years old with Graves' hyperthyroidism. CDR3 in DNA: TGTGCCAGCGGAGGACAGGGCCATGGCTACACCTTC. Its protein is CASGGQGHGYTF.